This T cell receptor beta chain was identified in a study of graft-versus-host responses after intestinal transplantation. Study in general: Every recipient underwent anti-thymocyte globulin induction, then tacrolimus and steroids for three to four years. Study-wide findings and caveats: Allograft clonal ratios (graft-versus-host to host-versus-graft) were high in patients who had graft-donor T cell macrochimerism. GvH clones appeared in recipient marrow, some first in ileum or blood. Early declines in HvG clones that occurred post-transplant were associated with peak circulating GvH clone levels.

Using immunoSEQ multiplex PCR, the repertoire was profiled, and TCRdb retains in-frame clones only, with some absent. The table has about 39,000 clones, 85% to 95% seen once. Germline CDR1 reads SEHNR; CDR2 reads FQNEAQ (reference sequence). Between the trimmed V and J ends, which lost 4 bases and 4 bases, there was a span of 22 bases. The CDR3 is 17 residues long. This clone was recorded once. Its antigen is not identified. This chain joins TRBV7-9 and TRBJ1-2; no definite D call. Sequencing used PBMCs, obtained approximately 100 weeks after intestinal transplantation. The TCR comes from a human patient who received an intestinal transplant, so some T cells may come from the graft donor. CDR3 in DNA: TGTGCCAGCAGCTCCAGGCCCACGGCACCCCGGTTCTATGGCTACACCTTC. This translates into CASSSRPTAPRFYGYTF. Based on the CDR3 plus reference TRBV7-9 and TRBJ1-2, the full variable domain is DTGVSQNPRHKITKRGQNVTFRCDPISEHNRLYWYRQTLGQGPEFLTYFQNEAQLEKSRLLSDRFSAERPKGSFSTLEIQRTEQGDSAMYLCASSSRPTAPRFYGYTFGSGTRLTVV.